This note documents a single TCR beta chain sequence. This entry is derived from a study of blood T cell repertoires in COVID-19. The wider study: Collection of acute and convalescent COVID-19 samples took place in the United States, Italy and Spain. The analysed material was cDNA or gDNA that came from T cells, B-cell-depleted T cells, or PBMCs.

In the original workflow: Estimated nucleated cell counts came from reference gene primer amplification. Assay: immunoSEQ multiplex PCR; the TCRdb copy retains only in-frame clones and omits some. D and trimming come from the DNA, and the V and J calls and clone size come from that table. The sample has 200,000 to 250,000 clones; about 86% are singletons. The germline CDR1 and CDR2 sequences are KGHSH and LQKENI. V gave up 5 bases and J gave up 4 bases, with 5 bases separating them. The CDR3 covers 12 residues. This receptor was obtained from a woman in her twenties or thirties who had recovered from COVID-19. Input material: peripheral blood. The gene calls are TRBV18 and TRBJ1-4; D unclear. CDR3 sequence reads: CASSYINEKLFF. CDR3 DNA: TGTGCCAGCTCATACATTAATGAAAAACTGTTTTTT.